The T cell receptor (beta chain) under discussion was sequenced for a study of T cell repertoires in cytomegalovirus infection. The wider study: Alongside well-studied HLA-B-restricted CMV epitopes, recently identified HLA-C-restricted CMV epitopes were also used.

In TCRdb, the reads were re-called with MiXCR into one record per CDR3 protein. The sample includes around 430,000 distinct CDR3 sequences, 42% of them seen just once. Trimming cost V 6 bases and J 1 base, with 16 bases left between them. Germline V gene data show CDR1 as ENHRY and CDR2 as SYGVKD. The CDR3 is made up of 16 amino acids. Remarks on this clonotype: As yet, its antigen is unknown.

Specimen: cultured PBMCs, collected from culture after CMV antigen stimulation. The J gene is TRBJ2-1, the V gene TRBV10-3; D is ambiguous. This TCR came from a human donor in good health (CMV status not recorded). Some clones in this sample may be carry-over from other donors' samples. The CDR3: CAIRDITSGSYNEQFF. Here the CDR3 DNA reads TGTGCCATCAGAGACATAACCAGTGGATCCTACAATGAGCAGTTCTTC.